Below are 18 T cell receptor beta chains sequenced from a single sample in a study of siplizumab effects on memory and regulatory T cells. Clones were read by immunoSEQ multiplex PCR, and TCRdb kept only the in-frame ones, dropping some. The table includes over 100,000 clones, roughly 93% detected once. The specimen was non-Treg CD4+ T cells sorted from blood. All receptors come from a human donor in good health.

The rearrangement joins TRBV18 to TRBJ1-2, with 8 bases matching TRBD1. The germline V gene encodes CDR1 KGHSH and CDR2 LQKENI. J was trimmed by 4 bases and V by 2 bases; bases with no gene match: 9. The CDR3 contains 16 residues. CDR3 sequence (DNA): TGTGCCAGCTCACCAGTCTCCGGACAGGGAATCTATGGCTACACCTTC. It yields the protein CASSPVSGQGIYGYTF.

The chain combines TRBV28 with TRBJ2-7; D might be TRBD2 (7 bases). The CDR3 consists of 15 residues. In germline, CDR1 is MDHEN, CDR2 SYDVKM. With 3 bases removed from V and 2 bases from J, the gap between germline ends came to 14 bases. CDR3: CASSFQWGGAYEQYF. The CDR3 DNA follows: TGTGCCAGCAGTTTTCAGTGGGGGGGCGCCTACGAGCAGTACTTC.

The CDR3 is CAWRGTGGYSPLHF. The DNA for the CDR3 is TGTGCCTGGAGGGGGACAGGGGGCTATTCACCCCTCCACTTT. The J gene is TRBJ1-6, the V gene TRBV30, with 12 nucleotides matching TRBD1. There are 14 residues in the CDR3. Germline trimming cut 3 bases from V and 8 bases from J; bases unmatched to any gene: 2. The germline V gene has CDR1 GTSNPN and CDR2 SVGIG (reference sequence).

The chain links TRBV27 to TRBJ1-2, with a tentative D call TRBD1 (6 bases). The CDR3 consists of 15 residues. The germline V and J ends were trimmed by 5 bases and 0 bases, with 13 bases remaining between them. CDR1 and CDR2 from the germline V gene are MNHEY and SMNVEV (reference sequence). The CDR3 here is CASSHTGIANYGYTF. DNA of the CDR3: TGTGCCAGCAGTCATACAGGGATAGCTAACTATGGCTACACCTTC.

This clone was detected once. The V and J genes are TRBV5-1 and TRBJ1-2, with D hard to call. Germline-derived CDR1 and CDR2 are SGHRS and YFSETQ. Trimming shortened V by 0 bases and J by 8 bases, and 8 bases separated the two germline ends. This CDR3 has 12 amino acids. This chain's CDR3 is CASSLVVSGYTF. The CDR3 nucleotides read TGCGCCAGCAGCTTGGTGGTTAGCGGCTACACCTTC.

The chain recombines TRBV5-1 with TRBJ2-1, with 8 bases aligning to TRBD1. Germline CDR1 SGHRS, CDR2 YFSETQ. V lost 0 bases, J lost 6 bases, and 2 bases stayed unmatched. This CDR3 has 14 residues. The chain's CDR3 is CASSLGTGSNEQFF. Here the CDR3 DNA reads TGCGCCAGCAGCTTGGGGACAGGGAGCAATGAGCAGTTCTTC.

V and J are TRBV4-3 and TRBJ2-5; 7 bases are a match to TRBD2. The junction had 3 bases not matched to a gene; V was cut back by 1 base and J by 1 base. The CDR3 sequence is 15 residues long. In germline, CDR1 is LGHNA, CDR2 YSLEER. The CDR3 protein is CASSQGRGVQETQYF. The CDR3 bases are TGCGCCAGCAGCCAAGGACGGGGGGTCCAAGAGACCCAGTACTTC.

This chain joins TRBV7-9 and TRBJ2-7, with D perhaps TRBD2 (5 bases). The CDR3 has 13 amino acids. The germline V gene has CDR1 SEHNR and CDR2 FQNEAQ (reference sequence). The V and J ends lost 1 base and 5 bases respectively, with 9 bases between them. CDR3 in amino acids: CASSLGGSHEQYF. Here the CDR3 DNA reads TGTGCCAGCAGCTTAGGCGGGTCCCACGAGCAGTACTTC. The variable domain in full, with the rest retrieved from reference TRBV7-9 and TRBJ2-7, is DTGVSQNPRHKITKRGQNVTFRCDPISEHNRLYWYRQTLGQGPEFLTYFQNEAQLEKSRLLSDRFSAERPKGSFSTLEIQRTEQGDSAMYLCASSLGGSHEQYFGPGTRLTVT.

The chain couples TRBV5-8 to TRBJ1-2; weak D call: TRBD1 (6 bases). CDR3 size: 14 residues. Per the germline V gene, CDR1 is SGHTS and CDR2 is YDEGEE. V was pared by 2 bases and J by 1 base, with 9 bases between. CDR3 sequence: CASSLGGINYGYTF. CDR3 DNA sequence: TGTGCCAGCAGCTTAGGGGGAATTAACTATGGCTACACCTTC.

The chain is built from TRBV28 and TRBJ1-3; maybe TRBD1 (5 bases). The CDR3 loop spans 14 amino acids. V gave up 6 bases and J gave up 0 bases, with 9 bases separating them. CDR1 and CDR2 from the germline V gene are MDHEN and SYDVKM. Here the CDR3 DNA reads TGTGCCAGCAGGGGGGGGGTCTCTGGAAACACCATATATTTT. This codes for CASRGGVSGNTIYF.

The rearrangement uses TRBV5-4 and TRBJ2-5; D gene unclear. The germline gives CDR1 SGHNT, CDR2 YYREEE (reference sequence). This CDR3 has 14 residues. V lost 4 bases and J 4 bases, leaving 14 bases between the germline ends. CDR3 DNA: TGTGCCAGCAGCCCCCGAATGGCCGGAGAGACCCAGTACTTC. It codes for CASSPRMAGETQYF.

This chain connects TRBV12-5 to TRBJ2-3; D is perhaps TRBD1 (6 bases). V was clipped by 6 bases and J by 2 bases, with 6 bases between them. There are 12 residues in the CDR3. Germline CDR1 reads LGHNT; CDR2 reads FRNRAP. CDR3 in amino acids: CASGGATDTQYF. For the CDR3, the DNA is TGTGCTAGTGGGGGGGCCACAGATACGCAGTATTTT.

This clone occurred a few times. The rearrangement joins TRBV4-1 to TRBJ1-5, with TRBD1 identical over 9 bases. The length of the CDR3 is 16 residues. V was clipped by 1 base and J by 7 bases; unmatched bases: 8. Germline CDR1 and CDR2: MGHRA and YSYEKL. The CDR3 DNA follows: TGCGCCAGCAGCCAAGGGGGAGGGACAGGGAGCCAGCCCCAGCATTTT. Encoded protein: CASSQGGGTGSQPQHF.

The CDR3 sequence is CASSPASAGEQFF. CDR3 coding DNA: TGTGCCAGCAGCCCGGCTAGCGCGGGTGAGCAGTTCTTC. V usage is TRBV9 and J usage is TRBJ2-1, with D possibly matching TRBD2 (6 bases). V lost 4 bases and J lost 9, with 14 bases in between. The CDR3 covers 13 residues. Germline assignment: CDR1 SGDLS and CDR2 YYNGEE.

This rearrangement joins TRBV5-5 to TRBJ2-5; 11 bases are shared with TRBD1. The CDR3 consists of 15 residues. Germline trimming cut 6 bases from V and 4 bases from J; bases unmatched to any gene: 8. Per the germline V gene, CDR1 is SGHKS and CDR2 is YYEKEE (reference sequence). DNA for the CDR3: TGTGCCAGCACTTGGGCCGGGACAGGGGGAGAGACCCAGTACTTC. Translation: CASTWAGTGGETQYF.

This chain joins TRBV6-1 and TRBJ2-7, with a tentative D call TRBD2 (6 bases). The germline V gene has CDR1 MNHNS and CDR2 SASEGT. The CDR3 consists of 12 residues. V lost 11 bases and J lost 9, with 20 bases in between. The CDR3 bases are TGTGCCGCCCTAGGGACCCGGGGAGGGCAGTACTTC. Amino acids: CAALGTRGGQYF.

This clone appeared once. The rearrangement joins TRBV6-5 to TRBJ2-7; the D is unclear. Germline V lookup: CDR1 MNHEY, CDR2 SVGAGI. V was cut by 4 bases and J by 0 bases, with 16 bases left in between. The CDR3 has 16 residues. The CDR3 region has the DNA TGTGCCAGCAGTTCCGCGGCTCTACAACACTCCTACGAGCAGTACTTC. Translated, it gives CASSSAALQHSYEQYF.

The chain couples TRBV11-1 to TRBJ2-5; TRBD2 matches at 7 bases. The CDR3 totals 16 residues. The V and J ends lost 2 bases and 2 bases, in that order; junction bases with no gene match: 8. Germline CDR1 reads SGHAT; CDR2 reads FQDESV (reference sequence). This CDR3 is CASSLKRGSGQETQYF. CDR3 in DNA: TGTGCCAGCAGCTTAAAGCGGGGTTCGGGGCAAGAGACCCAGTACTTC.